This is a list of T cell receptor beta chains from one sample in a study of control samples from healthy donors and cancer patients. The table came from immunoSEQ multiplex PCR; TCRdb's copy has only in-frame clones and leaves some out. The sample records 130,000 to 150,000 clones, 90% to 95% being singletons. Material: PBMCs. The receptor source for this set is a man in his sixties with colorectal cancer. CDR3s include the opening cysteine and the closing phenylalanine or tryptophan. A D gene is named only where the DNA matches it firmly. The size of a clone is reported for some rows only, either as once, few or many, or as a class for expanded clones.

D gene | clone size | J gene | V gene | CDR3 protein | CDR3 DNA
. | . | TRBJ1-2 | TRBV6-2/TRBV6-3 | CASSQGTRGGYTF | TGTGCCAGCAGTCAAGGAACTAGGGGGGGCTACACCTTC
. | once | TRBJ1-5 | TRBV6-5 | CASSPGTLANQPQHF | TGTGCCAGCAGCCCAGGGACGCTAGCCAATCAGCCCCAGCATTTT
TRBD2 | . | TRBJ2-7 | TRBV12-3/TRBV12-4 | CASNTGGYEQYF | TGTGCCAGCAATACGGGGGGCTACGAGCAGTACTTC
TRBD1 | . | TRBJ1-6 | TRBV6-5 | CASSWGTGTGGSPLHF | TGTGCCAGCAGTTGGGGGACCGGGACAGGGGGTTCACCCCTCCACTTT
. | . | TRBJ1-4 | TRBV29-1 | CSVKPNQGTYEKLFF | TGCAGCGTTAAACCCAACCAGGGAACATATGAAAAACTGTTTTTT
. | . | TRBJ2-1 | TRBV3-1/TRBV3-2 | CASSQDWRGRINNEQFF | TGTGCCAGCAGCCAAGATTGGAGGGGGCGGATAAACAATGAGCAGTTCTTC
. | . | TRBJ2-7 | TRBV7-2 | CASSLDHEQYF | TGTGCCAGCAGCTTAGACCACGAGCAGTACTTC
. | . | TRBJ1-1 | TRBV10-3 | CAISESAEGYTEAFF | TGTGCCATCAGTGAGTCGGCAGAAGGCTACACTGAAGCTTTCTTT
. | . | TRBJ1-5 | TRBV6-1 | CASSEVVPGEAYSNQPQHF | TGTGCCAGCAGTGAAGTGGTCCCCGGAGAGGCCTATAGCAATCAGCCCCAGCATTTT
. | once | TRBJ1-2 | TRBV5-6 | CASSLGADYGYTF | TGTGCCAGCAGCCTGGGGGCCGACTATGGCTACACCTTC
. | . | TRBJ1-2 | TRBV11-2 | CASSLSRESYGYTF | TGTGCCAGCAGCCTATCCAGGGAGAGCTATGGCTACACCTTC
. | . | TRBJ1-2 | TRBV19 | CASSIDRQGNYGYTF | TGTGCCAGTAGTATAGATAGGCAGGGGAACTATGGCTACACCTTC
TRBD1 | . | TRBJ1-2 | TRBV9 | CASSVGSWQGANYGYTF | TGTGCCAGCAGCGTAGGGTCTTGGCAGGGGGCGAACTATGGCTACACCTTC
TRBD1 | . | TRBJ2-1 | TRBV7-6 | CASSLAGQGAGSYNEQFF | TGTGCCAGCAGCTTAGCGGGACAGGGGGCTGGATCCTACAATGAGCAGTTCTTC
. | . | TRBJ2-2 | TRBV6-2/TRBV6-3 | CASSYSGWAHRELFF | TGTGCCAGCAGTTATTCGGGTTGGGCCCACCGGGAGCTGTTTTTT
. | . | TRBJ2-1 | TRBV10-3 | CAISDGRYYNEQFF | TGTGCCATCAGTGACGGGCGGTACTACAATGAGCAGTTCTTC
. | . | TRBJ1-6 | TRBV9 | CASSVRPSSYNSPLHF | TGTGCCAGCAGCGTAAGGCCGAGCTCCTATAATTCACCCCTCCACTTT
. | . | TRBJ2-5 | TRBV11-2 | CASSQGAVGETQYF | TGTGCCAGCAGCCAAGGGGCCGTGGGGGAGACCCAGTACTTC
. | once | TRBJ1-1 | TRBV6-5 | CASSYSTPAAEAFF | TGTGCCAGCAGTTACTCGACACCAGCGGCTGAAGCTTTCTTT
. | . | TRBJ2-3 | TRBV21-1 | CASSKDGGARADTQYF | TGTGCCAGCAGCAAAGATGGGGGGGCGCGGGCAGATACGCAGTATTTT
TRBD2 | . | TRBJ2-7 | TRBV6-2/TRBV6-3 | CASSLHLRGGSSYEQYF | TGTGCCAGCAGCTTACACCTCCGGGGGGGGAGCTCCTACGAGCAGTACTTC
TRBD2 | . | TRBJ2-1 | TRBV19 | CASSKQRGRNEQFF | TGTGCCAGTAGTAAGCAGCGGGGGAGAAATGAGCAGTTCTTC
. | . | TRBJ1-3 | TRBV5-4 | CASSLDLVSGNTIYF | TGTGCCAGCAGCTTGGATTTAGTCTCTGGAAACACCATATATTTT
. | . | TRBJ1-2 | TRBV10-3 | CAISELGENYGYTF | TGTGCCATCAGTGAATTGGGGGAGAACTATGGCTACACCTTC
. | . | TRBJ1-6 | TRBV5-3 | CARGRQRNSPLHF | TGTGCCAGAGGAAGACAGAGAAATTCACCCCTCCACTTT
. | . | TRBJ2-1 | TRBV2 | CASSLGNYNEQFF | TGTGCCAGCAGCTTGGGCAACTACAATGAGCAGTTCTTC
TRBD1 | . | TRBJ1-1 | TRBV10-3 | CAISPGQGFTEAFF | TGTGCCATCAGCCCGGGACAGGGTTTTACTGAAGCTTTCTTT
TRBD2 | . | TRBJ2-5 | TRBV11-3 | CASSSGLAGEETQYF | TGTGCCAGCAGCTCGGGACTAGCGGGGGAAGAGACCCAGTACTTC
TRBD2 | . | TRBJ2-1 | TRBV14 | CASSQITGTRDYNEQFF | TGTGCCAGCAGCCAAATAACCGGGACTAGGGACTACAATGAGCAGTTCTTC
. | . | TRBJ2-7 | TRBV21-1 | CASSRDSFYEQYF | TGTGCCAGCAGCCGGGACAGCTTTTACGAGCAGTACTTC
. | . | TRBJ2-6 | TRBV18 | CASSPPIGSGANVLTF | TGTGCCAGCTCACCACCGATTGGCTCTGGGGCCAACGTCCTGACTTTC
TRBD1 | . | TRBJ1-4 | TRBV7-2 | CASSRDRDNEKLFF | TGTGCCAGCAGCCGGGACAGGGATAATGAAAAACTGTTTTTT
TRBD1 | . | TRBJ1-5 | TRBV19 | CASRTTGGGNQPQHF | TGTGCCAGTAGGACAACAGGGGGGGGAAATCAGCCCCAGCATTTT
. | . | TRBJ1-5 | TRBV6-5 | CASNQQGSNQPQHF | TGTGCCAGCAATCAACAGGGTAGCAATCAGCCCCAGCATTTT
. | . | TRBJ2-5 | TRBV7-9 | CASSGGKSTDKETQYF | TGTGCCAGCAGCGGTGGAAAATCCACAGACAAAGAGACCCAGTACTTC
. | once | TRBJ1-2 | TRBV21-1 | CASSFRRTGVLGYTF | TGTGCCAGCTCCTTTCGACGGACAGGGGTCCTCGGCTACACCTTC
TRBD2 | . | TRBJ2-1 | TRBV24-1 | CATSDPGLVPDEQFF | TGTGCCACCAGTGATCCGGGACTAGTTCCGGATGAGCAGTTCTTC
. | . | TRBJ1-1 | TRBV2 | CASGRETEAFF | TGTGCCAGCGGCAGGGAGACTGAAGCTTTCTTT
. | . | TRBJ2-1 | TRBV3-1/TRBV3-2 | CASSQDAAGPQFF | TGTGCCAGCAGCCAAGATGCTGCAGGCCCCCAGTTCTTC
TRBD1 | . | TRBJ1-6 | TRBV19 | CASSTQTGGGSPLHF | TGTGCCAGTAGTACCCAGACAGGGGGCGGTTCACCCCTCCACTTT
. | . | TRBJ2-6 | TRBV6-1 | CASSEAGVRTGANVLTF | TGTGCCAGCAGTGAAGCGGGAGTTAGGACTGGGGCCAACGTCCTGACTTTC
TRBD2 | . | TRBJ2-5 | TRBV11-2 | CASSLGLAGHQETQYF | TGTGCCAGCAGCCTAGGACTAGCGGGGCACCAAGAGACCCAGTACTTC
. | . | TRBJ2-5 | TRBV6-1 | CASSEAQVFQETQYF | TGTGCCAGCAGTGAAGCGCAGGTTTTCCAAGAGACCCAGTACTTC
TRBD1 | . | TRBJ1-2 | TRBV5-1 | CASSGGQEGYGYTF | TGCGCCAGCAGCGGGGGACAGGAGGGATATGGCTACACCTTC
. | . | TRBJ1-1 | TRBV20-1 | CSASLAGNTEAFF | TGCAGTGCTAGTTTGGCAGGGAACACTGAAGCTTTCTTT
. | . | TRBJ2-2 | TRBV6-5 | CASSYGGGELFF | TGTGCCAGCAGTTACGGGGGCGGGGAGCTGTTTTTT
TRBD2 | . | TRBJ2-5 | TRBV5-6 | CASIPTTSGPGAQYF | TGTGCCAGCATCCCAACGACTAGCGGGCCAGGGGCCCAGTACTTC
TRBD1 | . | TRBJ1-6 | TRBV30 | CAWRGTGTYNSPLHF | TGTGCCTGGAGGGGGACAGGCACCTATAATTCACCCCTCCACTTT
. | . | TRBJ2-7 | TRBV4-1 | CASSQRGESGSGGSYEQYF | TGCGCCAGCAGCCAAAGGGGTGAGAGCGGGTCAGGGGGTTCCTACGAGCAGTACTTC
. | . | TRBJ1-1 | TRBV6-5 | CASSYWGGAGTEAFF | TGTGCCAGCAGTTACTGGGGGGGGGCCGGGACTGAAGCTTTCTTT
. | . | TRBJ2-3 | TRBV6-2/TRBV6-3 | CASSPAGSRDTQYF | TGTGCCAGCAGCCCCGCGGGTTCACGAGATACGCAGTATTTT
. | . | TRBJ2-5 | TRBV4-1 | CASSQGGEQAQYF | TGCGCCAGCAGCCAAGGGGGGGAACAGGCCCAGTACTTC
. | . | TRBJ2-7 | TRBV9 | CASSPRTEKSSYEQYF | TGTGCCAGCAGCCCCCGGACTGAAAAAAGCTCCTACGAGCAGTACTTC
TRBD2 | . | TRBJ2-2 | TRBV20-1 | CSASYSGGGTGELFF | TGCAGTGCTAGTTATAGCGGGGGGGGCACCGGGGAGCTGTTTTTT
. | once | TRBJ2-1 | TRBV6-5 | CASQAGSYNEQFF | TGTGCCAGCCAGGCCGGCTCCTACAATGAGCAGTTCTTC
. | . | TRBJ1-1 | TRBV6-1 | CASSEKVNTEAFF | TGTGCCAGCAGTGAAAAAGTGAACACTGAAGCTTTCTTT
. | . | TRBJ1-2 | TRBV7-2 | CASSFPPRGYGYTF | TGTGCCAGCAGCTTCCCCCCGCGTGGCTATGGCTACACCTTC
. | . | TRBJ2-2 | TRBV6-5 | CASSYGTAGELFF | TGTGCCAGCAGTTACGGGACTGCCGGGGAGCTGTTTTTT
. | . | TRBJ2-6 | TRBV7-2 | CASSLWSGAGANVLTF | TGTGCCAGCAGCTTATGGTCCGGAGCTGGGGCCAACGTCCTGACTTTC
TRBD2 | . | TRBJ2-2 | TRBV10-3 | CAISGQGGLNTGELFF | TGTGCCATCAGTGGCCAGGGAGGGTTGAACACCGGGGAGCTGTTTTTT